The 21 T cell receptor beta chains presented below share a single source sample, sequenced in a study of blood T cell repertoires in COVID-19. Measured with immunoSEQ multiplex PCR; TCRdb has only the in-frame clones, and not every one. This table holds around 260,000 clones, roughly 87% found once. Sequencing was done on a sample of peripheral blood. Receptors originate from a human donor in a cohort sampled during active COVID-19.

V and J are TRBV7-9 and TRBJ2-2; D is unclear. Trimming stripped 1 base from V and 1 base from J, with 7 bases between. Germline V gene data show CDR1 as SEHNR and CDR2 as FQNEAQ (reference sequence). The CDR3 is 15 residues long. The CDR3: CASSLVIVNTGELFF. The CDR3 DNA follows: TGTGCCAGCAGCTTAGTGATAGTGAACACCGGGGAGCTGTTTTTT. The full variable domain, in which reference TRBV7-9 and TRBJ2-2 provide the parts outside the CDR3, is DTGVSQNPRHKITKRGQNVTFRCDPISEHNRLYWYRQTLGQGPEFLTYFQNEAQLEKSRLLSDRFSAERPKGSFSTLEIQRTEQGDSAMYLCASSLVIVNTGELFFGEGSRLTVL.

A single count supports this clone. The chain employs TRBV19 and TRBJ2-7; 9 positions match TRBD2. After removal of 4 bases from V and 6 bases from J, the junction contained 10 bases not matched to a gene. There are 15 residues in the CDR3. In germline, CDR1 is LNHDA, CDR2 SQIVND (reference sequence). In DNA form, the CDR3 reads TGTGCCAGTAGTAATTTAGCGGGACTAGCCAGCGAGCAGTACTTC. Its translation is CASSNLAGLASEQYF.

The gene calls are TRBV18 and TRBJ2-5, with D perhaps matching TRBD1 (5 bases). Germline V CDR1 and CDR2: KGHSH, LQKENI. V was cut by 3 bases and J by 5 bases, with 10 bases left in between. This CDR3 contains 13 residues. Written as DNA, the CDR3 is TGTGCCAGCTCACCTGACAGTCGCGAGACCCAGTACTTC. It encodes CASSPDSRETQYF.

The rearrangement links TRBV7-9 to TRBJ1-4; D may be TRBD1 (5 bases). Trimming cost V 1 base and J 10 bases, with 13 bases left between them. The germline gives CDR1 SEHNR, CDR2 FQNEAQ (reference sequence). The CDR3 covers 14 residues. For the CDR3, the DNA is TGTGCCAGCAGCTTAGAGGCAGGGTCCGGAAAACTGTTTTTT. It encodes CASSLEAGSGKLFF.

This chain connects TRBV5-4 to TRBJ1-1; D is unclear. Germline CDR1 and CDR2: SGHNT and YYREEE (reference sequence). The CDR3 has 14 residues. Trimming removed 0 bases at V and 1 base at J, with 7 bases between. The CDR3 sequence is CASSLAGSNTEAFF. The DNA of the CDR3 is TGTGCCAGCAGCTTGGCCGGGTCGAACACTGAAGCTTTCTTT.

CDR3 loop: CASRTGGSGNTIYF. The CDR3 DNA sequence: TGTGCCAGCAGAACAGGGGGCTCTGGAAACACCATATATTTT. V usage is TRBV6-5 and J usage is TRBJ1-3; 8 bases are a match to TRBD1. V lost 6 bases and J lost 0; bases outside the gene matches: 1. Looked up from germline, CDR1 is MNHEY and CDR2 is SVGAGI. This CDR3 has 14 amino acids.

CDR3 nucleotide sequence: TGTGCCAGCAGCGTAGGGGGGTCTAGCGGGAGGGTAATGGGTGAGCAGTTCTTC. Its protein product is CASSVGGSSGRVMGEQFF. The V call is TRBV9, the J call TRBJ2-1; 12 nucleotides line up with TRBD2. The CDR3 sequence is 18 residues long. In germline, CDR1 is SGDLS, CDR2 YYNGEE. V shed 0 bases and J 9 bases; nucleotides not matched to a gene: 13. Full variable domain (missing parts from reference TRBV9 and TRBJ2-1): DSGVTQTPKHLITATGQRVTLRCSPRSGDLSVYWYQQSLDQGLQFLIQYYNGEERAKGNILERFSAQQFPDLHSELNLSSLELGDSALYFCASSVGGSSGRVMGEQFFGPGTRLTVL.

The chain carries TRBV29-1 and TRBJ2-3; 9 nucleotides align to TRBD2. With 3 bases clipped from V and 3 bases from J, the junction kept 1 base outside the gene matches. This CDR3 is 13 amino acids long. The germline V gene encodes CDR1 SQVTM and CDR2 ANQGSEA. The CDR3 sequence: CSVEGLATDTQYF. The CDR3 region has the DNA TGCAGCGTTGAGGGACTAGCAACAGATACGCAGTATTTT.

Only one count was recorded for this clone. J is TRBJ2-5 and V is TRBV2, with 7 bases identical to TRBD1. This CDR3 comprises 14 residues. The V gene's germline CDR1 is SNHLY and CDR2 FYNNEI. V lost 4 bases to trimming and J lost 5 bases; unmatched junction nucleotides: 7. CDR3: CASSALDRRETQYF. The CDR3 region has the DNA TGTGCCAGCAGTGCACTGGACAGGCGGGAGACCCAGTACTTC.

The CDR3 region has the DNA TGTGCCAGCAGCCTTGGGACTTTAGAGTACAATGAGCAGTTCTTC. Protein product: CASSLGTLEYNEQFF. This sequence joins TRBV7-9 and TRBJ2-1; D may be TRBD2 (6 bases). Germline V gene lookup returns CDR1 SEHNR and CDR2 FQNEAQ (reference sequence). V was pared by 5 bases and J by 4 bases, with 15 bases between. The CDR3 has 15 residues.

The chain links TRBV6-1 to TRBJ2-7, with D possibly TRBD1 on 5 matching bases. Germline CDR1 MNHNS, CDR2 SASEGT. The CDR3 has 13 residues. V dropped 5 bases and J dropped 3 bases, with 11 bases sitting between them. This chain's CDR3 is CASSTDSRYEQYF. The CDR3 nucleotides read TGTGCCAGCAGTACCGACAGCCGCTACGAGCAGTACTTC.

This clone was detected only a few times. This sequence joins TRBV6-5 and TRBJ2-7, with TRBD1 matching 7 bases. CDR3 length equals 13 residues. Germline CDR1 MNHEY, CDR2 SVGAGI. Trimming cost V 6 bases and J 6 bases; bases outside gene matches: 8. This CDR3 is CASSRGQDIEQYF. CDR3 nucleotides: TGTGCCAGCAGCCGAGGACAGGATATCGAGCAGTACTTC.

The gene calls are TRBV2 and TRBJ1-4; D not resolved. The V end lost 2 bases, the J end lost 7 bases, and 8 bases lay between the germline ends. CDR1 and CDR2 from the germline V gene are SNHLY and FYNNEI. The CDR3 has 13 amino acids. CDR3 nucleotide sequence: TGTGCCAGCAGTGAACGGAGGGCTGAAAAACTGTTTTTT. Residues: CASSERRAEKLFF. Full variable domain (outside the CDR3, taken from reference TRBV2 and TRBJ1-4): EPEVTQTPSHQVTQMGQEVILRCVPISNHLYFYWYRQILGQKVEFLVSFYNNEISEKSEIFDDQFSVERPDGSNFTLKIRSTKLEDSAMYFCASSERRAEKLFFGSGTQLSVL.

CDR3 sequence (DNA): TGTGCCAGCAGTTTTCGGTTCAACACTGAAGCTTTCTTT. Encoded protein: CASSFRFNTEAFF. The rearrangement joins TRBV12-3 or TRBV12-4 to TRBJ1-1, with unresolved D. CDR3 length: 13 residues. V was clipped by 3 bases and J by 2 bases, with 7 bases between them.

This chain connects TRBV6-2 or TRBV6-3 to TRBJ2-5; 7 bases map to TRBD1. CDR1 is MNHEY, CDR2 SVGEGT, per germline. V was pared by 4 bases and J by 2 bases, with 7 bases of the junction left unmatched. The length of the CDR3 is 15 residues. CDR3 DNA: TGTGCCAGCAGTTCCGCCGGGACAGCACAAGAGACCCAGTACTTC. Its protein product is CASSSAGTAQETQYF.

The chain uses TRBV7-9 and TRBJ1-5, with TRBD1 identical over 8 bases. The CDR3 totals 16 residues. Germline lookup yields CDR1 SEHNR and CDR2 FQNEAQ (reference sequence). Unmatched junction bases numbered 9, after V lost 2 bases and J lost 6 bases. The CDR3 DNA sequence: TGTGCCAGCAGCTTAACCGGGACAGGATTGATTCAGCCCCAGCATTTT. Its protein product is CASSLTGTGLIQPQHF.

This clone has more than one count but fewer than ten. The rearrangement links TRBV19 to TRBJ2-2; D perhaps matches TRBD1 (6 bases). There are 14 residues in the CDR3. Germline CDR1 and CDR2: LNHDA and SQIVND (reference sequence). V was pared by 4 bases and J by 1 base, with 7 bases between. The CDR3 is CASSTTGNTGELFF. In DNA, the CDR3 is TGTGCCAGTAGTACGACAGGGAACACCGGGGAGCTGTTTTTT.

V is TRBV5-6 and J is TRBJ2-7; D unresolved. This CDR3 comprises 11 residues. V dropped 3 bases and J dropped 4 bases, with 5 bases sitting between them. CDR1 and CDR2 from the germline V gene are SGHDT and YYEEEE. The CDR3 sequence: CASSSLYEQYF. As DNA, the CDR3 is TGTGCCAGCAGCTCCTTATACGAGCAGTACTTC. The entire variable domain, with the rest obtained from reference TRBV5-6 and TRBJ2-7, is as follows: DAGVTQSPTHLIKTRGQQVTLRCSPKSGHDTVSWYQQALGQGPQFIFQYYEEEERQRGNFPDRFSGHQFPNYSSELNVNALLLGDSALYLCASSSLYEQYFGPGTRLTVT.

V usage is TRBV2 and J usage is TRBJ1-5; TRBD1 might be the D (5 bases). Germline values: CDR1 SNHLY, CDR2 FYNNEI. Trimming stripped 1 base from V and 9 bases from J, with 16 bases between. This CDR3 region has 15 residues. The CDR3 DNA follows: TGTGCCAGCAGTGAAGGGGGCAGTGGGTCGGTGCCCCAGCATTTT. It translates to CASSEGGSGSVPQHF. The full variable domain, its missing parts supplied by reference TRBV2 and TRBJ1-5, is EPEVTQTPSHQVTQMGQEVILRCVPISNHLYFYWYRQILGQKVEFLVSFYNNEISEKSEIFDDQFSVERPDGSNFTLKIRSTKLEDSAMYFCASSEGGSGSVPQHFGDGTRLSIL.

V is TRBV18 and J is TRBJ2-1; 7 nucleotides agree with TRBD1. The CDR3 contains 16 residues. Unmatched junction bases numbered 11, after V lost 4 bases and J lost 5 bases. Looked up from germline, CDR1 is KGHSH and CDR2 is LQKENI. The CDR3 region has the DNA TGTGCCAGCTCACGCCCGACAGGGCCACCCCACAATGAGCAGTTCTTC. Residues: CASSRPTGPPHNEQFF.

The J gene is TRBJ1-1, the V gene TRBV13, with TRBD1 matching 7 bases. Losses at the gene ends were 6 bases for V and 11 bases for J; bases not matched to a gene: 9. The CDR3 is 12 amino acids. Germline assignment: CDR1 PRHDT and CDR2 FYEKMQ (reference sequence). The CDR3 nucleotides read TGTGCCAGCAGTCTTCAGGGGGTGCGGGCTTTCTTT. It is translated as CASSLQGVRAFF.